This record looks at one T cell receptor (beta chain) sequence and its context. The junction and the germline gene differ at one end; a read error may be behind it. TCRdb ran MiXCR on the reads and lists one entry per CDR3 protein. The repertoire has roughly 600,000 distinct CDR3 sequences, 24% of them found once; the top ten carry around 7.6%. CDR1 is DFQATT, CDR2 SNEGSKA, per germline (reference sequence). The CDR3 consists of 11 residues. The data derive from a study of T cell repertoires in cytomegalovirus infection. The chain links TRBV20-1 to TRBJ2-7; 8 nucleotides align to TRBD1. What was sequenced was CD8+ T cells from PBMCs. The TCR sequence derives from a human donor in good health (CMV status not recorded). Some clones in this sample may be carry-over from other donors' samples. The CDR3: CSAREDRVWHF. The CDR3 DNA follows: TGCAGTGCTAGAGAGGACAGGGTATGGCACTTC.